This T cell receptor beta chain was sequenced for a study of esophageal squamous cell carcinoma under preoperative chemotherapy. Turning to the study itself: TCR repertoires were profiled from both peripheral blood T cells and tumor-infiltrating lymphocytes. Broader study findings: Chemotherapy was followed by significantly higher TCR diversity in peripheral T cells only, not tumor-infiltrating lymphocytes. Clonal contraction, more than amplification, hit abundant clones after paclitaxel-nedaplatin.

Each CDR3 protein gets one entry after TCRdb re-called the PCR reads with MiXCR. The data hold around 9,800 distinct CDR3 sequences, with about 63% observed a single time. The germline V gene encodes CDR1 MRHNA and CDR2 SNTAGT. The CDR3 is 23 residues long, ends included. A note on this clonotype: The antigen is not known. The DNA is omitted, as the CDR3 cannot be located on it reliably, and the CDR3 follows TCRdb's listing.

Time point of the sample: after preoperative PTX-NDP chemotherapy. Preoperative chemotherapy with paclitaxel-nedaplatin was given to patients before surgery. The chain recombines TRBV6-4 with TRBJ2-2; TRBD2 is taken as the D call from the table, unchecked against the DNA. The specimen was collected from a patient given preoperative chemotherapy. This TCR came from a human donor with esophageal squamous cell carcinoma. The donor label of this sample is uncertain. The CDR3 sequence is CARRGWTESSGRVGTVGTGTQFF.